The 16 T cell receptor beta chains presented below share a single source sample, sequenced in a study of blood T cell repertoires in COVID-19. Profiled with immunoSEQ multiplex PCR; TCRdb holds only in-frame clones, not every one. The sample has over 200,000 clones, 70% to 90% seen once. Sequenced sample: PBMCs or T cells enriched from blood (not recorded which). The receptors were sampled from a man between 25 and 39 years old who had recovered from COVID-19.

This clone was picked up many times. J is TRBJ1-1 and V is TRBV27; TRBD1 agrees at 7 bases. This CDR3 has 16 amino acids. The junction had 8 bases not matched to a gene; V was cut back by 3 bases and J by 1 base. Germline V gene data show CDR1 as MNHEY and CDR2 as SMNVEV (reference sequence). The CDR3 coding sequence is TGTGCCAGCAGTTTGGGACAGAATGAACCGAACACTGAAGCTTTCTTT. Its protein product is CASSLGQNEPNTEAFF.

The rearrangement joins TRBV27 to TRBJ1-1, with a tentative D call TRBD1 (5 bases). Germline assignment: CDR1 MNHEY and CDR2 SMNVEV (reference sequence). Between the trimmed V and J ends, which lost 0 bases and 5 bases, there was a span of 19 bases. The CDR3 runs to 17 residues. The CDR3 region is CASSLSQRGEVRTEAFF. CDR3 nucleotides: TGTGCCAGCAGTTTATCGCAGCGAGGGGAGGTCAGAACTGAAGCTTTCTTT.

The gene calls are TRBV4-1 and TRBJ2-7; D call uncertain. Between the trimmed V and J ends, which lost 5 bases and 1 base, there was a span of 15 bases. This CDR3 spans 15 amino acids. In germline, CDR1 is MGHRA, CDR2 YSYEKL. The CDR3 DNA reads TGCGCCAGCAGCGCTCGCTGGCTCGGGTCCTACGAGCAGTACTTC. Translating it yields CASSARWLGSYEQYF.

The rearrangement uses TRBV12-3 or TRBV12-4 and TRBJ2-1; TRBD1 agrees at 9 bases. The CDR3 loop spans 12 amino acids. Germline trimming cut 5 bases from V and 12 bases from J; bases unmatched to any gene: 5. The CDR3 DNA is TGTGCCAGCAGTCCACAGGGGGCTTCGCAGTTCTTC. It codes for CASSPQGASQFF.

This chain connects TRBV18 to TRBJ1-1, with TRBD1 as a possible D gene (5 bases). CDR3 length: 13 residues. V was pared by 8 bases and J by 3 bases, with 13 bases between. The germline V gene has CDR1 KGHSH and CDR2 LQKENI. DNA for the CDR3: TGTGCCAGCGTTTCAGGGATTTACACTGAAGCTTTCTTT. Translated: CASVSGIYTEAFF.

The chain is built from TRBV5-1 and TRBJ2-1; tentative D call: TRBD2 (6 bases). Germline assignment: CDR1 SGHRS and CDR2 YFSETQ. V was cut by 4 bases and J by 9 bases, with 17 bases left in between. This CDR3 comprises 14 residues. The CDR3 spells CASSPGLSGGEQFF. In DNA form, the CDR3 reads TGCGCCAGCAGCCCGGGACTTTCCGGCGGTGAGCAGTTCTTC.

This sequence joins TRBV5-5 and TRBJ2-5, with D possibly matching TRBD2 (5 bases). With 4 bases removed from V and 1 base from J, the gap between germline ends came to 11 bases. This CDR3 comprises 14 residues. Germline assignment: CDR1 SGHKS and CDR2 YYEKEE (reference sequence). The CDR3 is CASSRTEAQETQYF. In DNA form, the CDR3 reads TGTGCCAGCAGCCGGACTGAGGCCCAAGAGACCCAGTACTTC.

In its sample, this clone was seen once. The chain has TRBV18 and TRBJ2-1, with 10 nucleotides matching TRBD1. The CDR3 consists of 15 residues. Trimming removed 5 bases from V and 4 bases from J; junction bases left unmatched: 5. Per the germline V gene, CDR1 is KGHSH and CDR2 is LQKENI. The CDR3, as DNA: TGTGCCAGCTCAACCGGGACAGGGGATTACAATGAGCAGTTCTTC. Its translation is CASSTGTGDYNEQFF.

The chain carries TRBV7-2 and TRBJ1-4; tentative D call: TRBD1 (6 bases). CDR1 is SGHTA and CDR2 is FQGNSA in the germline V gene. V lost 6 bases and J lost 5, with 16 bases in between. The CDR3 has 15 amino acids. The CDR3 DNA reads TGTGCCAGCAGACAGACTGGGACACCAAATGAAAAACTGTTTTTT. This encodes CASRQTGTPNEKLFF.

V gene TRBV12-5 combines with J gene TRBJ1-1; D not resolved. Germline V CDR1 and CDR2: LGHNT, FRNRAP. The CDR3 is 13 amino acids. V was cut by 7 bases and J by 5 bases, with 14 bases left in between. CDR3 protein: CASATIPGTEAFF. The CDR3 DNA sequence: TGTGCTAGTGCAACTATCCCGGGGACTGAAGCTTTCTTT.

The rearrangement uses TRBV6-6 and TRBJ2-2; no firm D call. The CDR3 is 15 residues long. The germline CDR1 and CDR2 sequences are MNHNY and SVGAGI (reference sequence). Trimming took off 2 bases at V and 0 bases at J, with 7 bases between the two ends. DNA for the CDR3: TGTGCCAGCAGTTACGTGGCGGCGAACACCGGGGAGCTGTTTTTT. Its translation is CASSYVAANTGELFF.

The genes are TRBV7-9 and TRBJ1-2; D remains ambiguous. Germline V gene data show CDR1 as SEHNR and CDR2 as FQNEAQ (reference sequence). CDR3 size: 13 residues. V lost 2 bases and J 0 bases, leaving 4 bases between the germline ends. CDR3 in amino acids: CASSLYTNYGYTF. The CDR3 region has the DNA TGTGCCAGCAGCTTATACACTAACTATGGCTACACCTTC.

This clone has only one observation. V usage is TRBV28 and J usage is TRBJ2-2, with D maybe TRBD1 (6 bases). The CDR3 contains 16 residues. The V end lost 2 bases, the J end lost 6 bases, and 16 bases lay between the germline ends. Germline CDR1 MDHEN, CDR2 SYDVKM. This chain's CDR3 is CASSLTGTSGPGELFF. CDR3 nucleotides: TGTGCCAGCAGTTTAACCGGGACATCGGGTCCCGGGGAGCTGTTTTTT.

V usage is TRBV27 and J usage is TRBJ2-1; weak D call: TRBD2 (6 bases). V shed 5 bases and J shed 9 bases, with 11 bases lying between them. Germline V gene lookup returns CDR1 MNHEY and CDR2 SMNVEV (reference sequence). CDR3 length equals 12 residues. For the CDR3, the DNA is TGTGCCAGCAGTAGACTAGAGAGTGAGCAGTTCTTC. It translates to CASSRLESEQFF.

The genes are TRBV19 and TRBJ1-6; maybe TRBD1 (5 bases). V lost 3 bases and J 10 bases, leaving 16 bases between the germline ends. The length of the CDR3 is 15 residues. CDR1 and CDR2 from the germline V gene are LNHDA and SQIVND (reference sequence). The CDR3 coding sequence is TGTGCCAGTAGTATCTCGGAGGGGAAGTACTCACCCCTCCACTTT. Protein sequence: CASSISEGKYSPLHF.

The rearrangement links TRBV6-5 to TRBJ1-5, with D perhaps matching TRBD1 (6 bases). The V end was cut by 6 bases, the J end by 2 bases, with 14 bases between. The CDR3 is 15 residues long. CDR1 MNHEY and CDR2 SVGAGI come from the germline V gene. DNA of the CDR3: TGTGCCAGCAGAGGTACGGGGGGCGGCAATCAGCCCCAGCATTTT. This translates into CASRGTGGGNQPQHF.